This is a list of T cell receptor beta chains from one sample in a study of tumor and adjacent non-tumor tissue in lung cancer. TCRdb itself ran the multiplex PCR reads through MiXCR, one entry per CDR3 protein. The table shows under 150,000 distinct CDR3 sequences, with around 66% occurring only once. Sequenced: lung tumor tissue. The receptors were gathered from a man in his 60s with small cell lung cancer. CDR3s include the opening cysteine and the closing phenylalanine or tryptophan. Each record gives: CDR3 length, V gene, D gene, CDR3 protein. A D gene is named only where the DNA matches it firmly.

15 TRBV29-1 TRBD2 CSVAFGTSGVNEQFF
14 TRBV20-1 NA CSPRRGGGVYGYTF
12 TRBV18 NA CASSSSSYEQYF
15 TRBV6-5 NA CASSYSVFSNYGYIF
13 TRBV6-1 NA CASKEPDYTEAFF
17 TRBV10-3 NA CAISESVGASQRETQYF
12 TRBV12-3/TRBV12-4 NA CASRLGGETQYF
15 TRBV13 NA CASSSQDTANYGYTF
17 TRBV4-1 NA CASSKAPDRSRSDTQYF
11 TRBV5-4 NA CASSFADTQYF
13 TRBV11-2 NA CASSLVEGTEAFF
17 TRBV5-1 NA CTTSLATGGASTDTQYF
13 TRBV18 NA CASSPVETHTQYF
16 TRBV6-1 TRBD1 CASRRGQGTIYNEQFF
13 TRBV20-1 TRBD2 CSARLSGRETQCF
12 TRBV6-1 NA CSSHRGRTEAFF
15 TRBV30 NA CAWSTAGLAKNIQYF
19 TRBV11-1 TRBD2 CASSRFPGLAGLAKTIQYF
11 TRBV4-1 NA CASSRGYERYF
18 TRBV5-6 TRBD2 CTCSRRTSGRASHNEQFF
19 TRBV28 NA CASHNLRGGPGFSNQPQHF
15 TRBV6-1 NA CACSERRSSTDTQYF
13 TRBV29-1 NA CSVDVGFGSPLHF
18 TRBV12-3/TRBV12-4 TRBD2 CASSRLAGPPSLLDEQFF
11 TRBV5-5 NA CTNKRTETQYF
15 TRBV11-2 NA CASSLALASLDTQYF
16 TRBV28 TRBD1 CATSLEQGALYNEQIF
16 TRBV11-2 TRBD2 CASTSESLAGYNEQFF